The 17 T cell receptor beta chains presented below share a single source sample, sequenced in a study of shared clonotypes between healthy human individuals. Positive CCR7 selection of CD45RO-negative cells yielded the naive CD8 cells, and terminally differentiated effector memory CD45RA+ cells were excluded. Profiling relied on immunoSEQ multiplex PCR, and the TCRdb table lists in-frame clones only, not all of them. The sample includes more than 500,000 clones, approximately 95% seen only once; the top ten take over 0.095%. Sequencing was performed on naive CD8+ T cells sorted from blood. The receptors were gathered from a woman aged 25 to 45 in good health.

This clone was counted once. Other DNA sequences in the same sample also yield this CDR3. V gene TRBV27 combines with J gene TRBJ2-7; 9 positions agree with TRBD1. Germline trimming cut 4 bases from V and 3 bases from J; bases unmatched to any gene: 4. Germline assignment: CDR1 MNHEY and CDR2 SMNVEV (reference sequence). The CDR3 length is 14 residues. CDR3 region: CASSSGQGVYEQYF. CDR3 nucleotide sequence: TGTGCCAGCAGTTCGGGACAGGGTGTCTACGAGCAGTACTTC.

This chain joins TRBV11-2 and TRBJ2-7; 7 bases are a match to TRBD2. The CDR3 loop spans 15 amino acids. The trim removed 4 bases at V and 2 bases at J, leaving 8 bases unmatched. Germline V gene sequence: CDR1 SGHAT, CDR2 FQNNGV. The CDR3 is CASSWDAGVPYEQYF. DNA of the CDR3: TGTGCCAGCAGCTGGGACGCGGGAGTACCCTACGAGCAGTACTTC.

The chain links TRBV14 to TRBJ2-3; D not certain. This CDR3 has 14 residues. Germline assignment: CDR1 SGHDN and CDR2 FVKESK. V lost 1 base and J lost 3, with 8 bases in between. The CDR3 loop reads CASSQATRTDTQYF. The DNA for the CDR3 is TGTGCCAGCAGCCAAGCTACTCGAACAGATACGCAGTATTTT.

The CDR3 bases are TGTGCCAGCAGCCAAATTTTACAAGAGACCCAGTACTTC. Encoded protein: CASSQILQETQYF. The V gene is TRBV7-6, the J gene TRBJ2-5; no definite D call. The CDR3 is 13 residues long. Trimming took 5 bases from V and 2 from J, leaving 9 bases between them. Germline values: CDR1 SGHVS, CDR2 FNYEAQ.

The CDR3 sequence: CASSTPRGLAANTGELFF. In DNA, the CDR3 is TGTGCCAGCAGCACTCCCCGGGGACTAGCGGCGAACACCGGGGAGCTGTTTTTT. The chain employs TRBV9 and TRBJ2-2; TRBD2 matches 11 bases. Germline V gene data show CDR1 as SGDLS and CDR2 as YYNGEE. This CDR3 region has 18 residues. The junction had 8 bases not matched to a gene; V was cut back by 4 bases and J by 0 bases.

This chain links TRBV15 with TRBJ2-7; no clear D. The CDR3 sequence is 13 residues long. The germline V gene encodes CDR1 LNHNV and CDR2 YYDKDF (reference sequence). Trimming took 0 bases from V and 7 from J, leaving 10 bases between them. CDR3 in amino acids: CATSRDRAWEQYF. DNA of the CDR3: TGTGCCACCAGCAGAGATCGCGCATGGGAGCAGTACTTC.

A word on this clone: This CDR3 is also generated by other DNA sequences in the sample. This chain joins TRBV5-1 and TRBJ2-7; 11 bases align to TRBD1. The junction had 3 bases not matched to a gene; V was cut back by 1 base and J by 3 bases. Germline V CDR1 and CDR2: SGHRS, YFSETQ. The CDR3 is 15 amino acids. CDR3 protein: CASSLLGTGGYEQYF. The CDR3, as DNA: TGCGCCAGCAGCTTGTTAGGGACAGGGGGCTACGAGCAGTACTTC.

The DNA for the CDR3 is TGCAGCGTTGGAGGGATAAACGAGCAGTACTTC. Its translation is CSVGGINEQYF. The chain uses TRBV29-1 and TRBJ2-5; D may be TRBD2 (5 bases). The J call may not be correct, given that the DNA end is closer to TRBJ2-7. Germline CDR1 SQVTM, CDR2 ANQGSEA. The CDR3 is made up of 11 amino acids.

The genes are TRBV18 and TRBJ1-6; no clear D gene. The CDR3 is 16 amino acids. Trimming removed 4 bases from V and 5 bases from J, with 15 bases in between. The germline V gene encodes CDR1 KGHSH and CDR2 LQKENI. CDR3 region: CASSQSNGPDNSPLHF. CDR3 coding DNA: TGTGCCAGCTCACAGAGTAATGGGCCAGATAATTCACCCCTCCACTTT.

The rearrangement links TRBV27 to TRBJ2-1; 8 positions match TRBD2. V dropped 6 bases and J dropped 8; count of bases not matched to a gene: 12. In germline, CDR1 is MNHEY, CDR2 SMNVEV (reference sequence). This CDR3 is 15 amino acids long. The DNA for the CDR3 is TGTGCCAGCAGACCCCCCTCGGGGGGGCTTTATGAGCAGTTCTTC. This translates into CASRPPSGGLYEQFF.

This chain connects TRBV13 to TRBJ1-4; no clear D gene. The CDR3 consists of 15 residues. Per the germline V gene, CDR1 is PRHDT and CDR2 is FYEKMQ (reference sequence). Between the trimmed V and J ends, which lost 0 bases and 7 bases, there was a span of 12 bases. CDR3 sequence (DNA): TGTGCCAGCAGCTTAGGGCCGGACCGTAGTGAAAAACTGTTTTTT. Residues: CASSLGPDRSEKLFF.

This clone has just one count. The chain combines TRBV5-4 with TRBJ2-7; possible D gene TRBD1, 6 bases. In germline, CDR1 is SGHNT, CDR2 YYREEE (reference sequence). The CDR3 spans 15 residues. V was clipped by 4 bases and J by 5 bases, with 19 bases between them. Here the CDR3 DNA reads TGTGCCAGCAGCAAATGGGCAGGGGTTTTCGACGAGCAGTACTTC. This encodes CASSKWAGVFDEQYF.

About this clone: Within the sample, other DNA sequences also encode this same CDR3. This sequence joins TRBV6-1 and TRBJ2-7, with D perhaps TRBD2 (5 bases). Trimming took 1 base from V and 0 from J, leaving 7 bases between them. Germline V gives CDR1 MNHNS, CDR2 SASEGT. This CDR3 spans 14 amino acids. The CDR3 is CASSEVGSSYEQYF. DNA of the CDR3: TGTGCCAGCAGTGAAGTTGGGAGCTCCTACGAGCAGTACTTC.

The genes are TRBV14 and TRBJ2-3; the D gene is possibly TRBD1 (6 bases). Germline CDR1 and CDR2: SGHDN and FVKESK. Trimming removed 1 base from V and 5 bases from J, with 13 bases in between. The CDR3 is 15 amino acids. The CDR3 sequence is CASSQVRGVRDTQYF. CDR3 bases: TGTGCCAGCAGCCAAGTCAGGGGTGTACGAGATACGCAGTATTTT.

In its sample, this clone was seen once. CDR3 region: CASGSLRSYEQYF. In DNA, the CDR3 is TGTGCCAGCGGGTCGCTACGATCCTACGAGCAGTACTTC. The chain couples TRBV2 to TRBJ2-7; D gene ambiguous. The CDR3 has 13 residues. Trimming removed 8 bases at V and 1 base at J, with 12 bases between. From germline, CDR1 is SNHLY and CDR2 FYNNEI.

The chain uses TRBV27 and TRBJ1-5; tentative D call: TRBD1 (5 bases). This CDR3 comprises 16 residues. CDR1 MNHEY and CDR2 SMNVEV come from the germline V gene (reference sequence). Trimming shortened V by 7 bases and J by 2 bases, and 18 bases separated the two germline ends. Here the CDR3 DNA reads TGTGCCAGCAAACTGGGGGGACTCCTTGGCAATCAGCCCCAGCATTTT. It is translated as CASKLGGLLGNQPQHF.

A single count supports this clone. V usage is TRBV7-9 and J usage is TRBJ2-1, with D possibly being TRBD2 (6 bases). CDR1 SEHNR and CDR2 FQNEAQ come from the germline V gene (reference sequence). This CDR3 is 12 amino acids long. V lost 4 bases, J lost 14 bases, and 15 bases lay in between. The CDR3 DNA reads as TGTGCCAGCAGCTCGGCGACCGGAGGGGAGTTCTTC. Translating gives CASSSATGGEFF.